This T cell receptor beta chain appears in the sequencing data of a study of blood T cell repertoires in COVID-19. Repertoires were generated with immunoSEQ multiplex PCR, while TCRdb's copy carries only in-frame clones and drops some. Of more than 150,000 clones detected, about 88% appear once; the ten largest clones hold 7% to 7.5%. This CDR3 is 17 amino acids long. The ends were cut back, 1 base at V and 2 bases at J, with 18 bases in the middle. CDR1 and CDR2 (germline): SGHDT, YYEEEE. The receptor comes from a woman aged 45-65 years who had recovered from COVID-19. The chain employs TRBV5-6 and TRBJ1-2; possibly TRBD1 for D (5 bases). The sequencing sample was made of PBMCs or T cells enriched from blood (not recorded which). The CDR3 here is CASSLWGGGPRNYGYTF. CDR3 DNA sequence: TGTGCCAGCAGCTTGTGGGGGGGAGGCCCTCGGAACTATGGCTACACCTTC.